Below are 10 T cell receptor beta chains sequenced from a single sample in a study of CD8 T cells in Susac syndrome. About 0.45 to 1 ug RNA was reverse transcribed with random hexamers. Using its own MiXCR run on the immunoSEQ multiplex PCR reads, TCRdb lists one record per CDR3 protein. This table has around 270,000 distinct CDR3 sequences, about 89% appearing once. What was sequenced was CD8+ T cells from PBMCs. The receptors come from a human donor with multiple sclerosis.

The gene calls are TRBV7-2 and TRBJ2-7; tentative D call: TRBD2 (6 bases). The germline gives CDR1 SGHTA, CDR2 FQGNSA. CDR3 size: 15 residues. Trimming cost V 1 base and J 3 bases, with 13 bases left between them. As DNA, the CDR3 is TGTGCCAGCAGCTTAGATGTCTCGGGACTCTACGAGCAGTACTTC. Translated, it gives CASSLDVSGLYEQYF. The whole variable domain, filled in from reference TRBV7-2 and TRBJ2-7, reads GAGVSQSPSNKVTEKGKDVELRCDPISGHTALYWYRQSLGQGLEFLIYFQGNSAPDKSGLPSDRFSAERTGGSVSTLTIQRTQQEDSAVYLCASSLDVSGLYEQYFGPGTRLTVT.

This chain joins TRBV27 and TRBJ2-1; D may correspond to TRBD1 or TRBD2 (6 bases each). The CDR3 extends over 15 amino acids. With 2 bases removed from V and 2 bases from J, the gap between germline ends came to 10 bases. The germline V gene has CDR1 MNHEY and CDR2 SMNVEV (reference sequence). CDR3 residues: CASSLEGGTYNEQFF. The CDR3 DNA follows: TGTGCCAGCAGTTTAGAGGGGGGCACCTACAATGAGCAGTTCTTC.

The chain links TRBV9 to TRBJ2-7; D might be TRBD1 or TRBD2, each matching 6 bases. The CDR3 consists of 13 residues. Germline V CDR1 and CDR2: SGDLS, YYNGEE. V was shortened by 4 bases and J by 9 bases, with 17 bases between the two germline ends. This CDR3 is CASSPPGGLGQYF. CDR3 DNA: TGTGCCAGCAGCCCCCCCGGGGGCTTGGGGCAGTACTTC.

The chain has TRBV20-1 and TRBJ2-7, with unresolved D. The CDR3 is made up of 14 amino acids. Trimming stripped 3 bases from V and 0 bases from J, with 12 bases between. Germline CDR1 and CDR2: DFQATT and SNEGSKA (reference sequence). CDR3 sequence reads: CSASNSYDSYEQYF. The CDR3 bases are TGCAGTGCTAGTAACAGCTATGACTCCTACGAGCAGTACTTC.

The chain carries TRBV19 and TRBJ2-1; D is tentatively TRBD1 or TRBD2 (5 bases each). The CDR3 contains 13 residues. The germline CDR1 and CDR2 sequences are LNHDA and SQIVND (reference sequence). Trimming stripped 0 bases from V and 9 bases from J, with 9 bases between. Written as DNA, the CDR3 is TGTGCCAGTAGTATAGAGGGGACGGGTGAGCAGTTCTTC. It translates to CASSIEGTGEQFF.

This chain joins TRBV10-3 and TRBJ2-2; TRBD1 is a possible D gene (6 bases). Per germline, CDR1 ENHRY and CDR2 SYGVKD. Trimming took 1 base from V and 3 from J, leaving 9 bases between them. This CDR3 region has 15 residues. The CDR3 sequence is CAISELAGDTGELFF. In DNA form, the CDR3 reads TGTGCCATCAGTGAGTTGGCAGGGGACACCGGGGAGCTGTTTTTT.

V gene TRBV28 combines with J gene TRBJ2-7; TRBD1 is a possible D gene (6 bases). Trimming took off 3 bases at V and 3 bases at J, with 18 bases between the two ends. CDR3 length equals 16 residues. Germline-derived CDR1 and CDR2 are MDHEN and SYDVKM. CDR3 protein: CASSFRGLEAVYEQYF. Here the CDR3 DNA reads TGTGCCAGCAGTTTTAGGGGGTTGGAGGCAGTCTACGAGCAGTACTTC.

This clonotype was picked up a small number of times. The chain has TRBV6-1 and TRBJ1-5; TRBD1 matches 7 bases. The length of the CDR3 is 16 residues. CDR1 is MNHNS, CDR2 SASEGT, per germline. With V trimmed by 6 bases and J by 0 bases, 8 bases remained unmatched. For the CDR3, the DNA is TGTGCCAGCAGGCAAGGGGGCAAATCTAGCAATCAGCCCCAGCATTTT. Encoded protein: CASRQGGKSSNQPQHF.

J is TRBJ2-7 and V is TRBV29-1; D is unclear. Germline CDR1 reads SQVTM; CDR2 reads ANQGSEA. This CDR3 comprises 12 residues. Trimming shortened V by 6 bases and J by 1 base, and 10 bases separated the two germline ends. The CDR3 here is CSVVIGSYEQYF. The CDR3 DNA follows: TGCAGCGTCGTTATTGGTTCCTACGAGCAGTACTTC.

In nucleotides, the CDR3 is TGTGCCAGCAGTCCGCTGGTGGGTCTAGATACGCAGTATTTT. Translating it yields CASSPLVGLDTQYF. The V and J genes are TRBV28 and TRBJ2-3; D is uncertain. CDR1 and CDR2 from the germline V gene are MDHEN and SYDVKM. This CDR3 is 14 amino acids long. Trimming left V 5 bases short and J 5 bases short, with 14 bases between.